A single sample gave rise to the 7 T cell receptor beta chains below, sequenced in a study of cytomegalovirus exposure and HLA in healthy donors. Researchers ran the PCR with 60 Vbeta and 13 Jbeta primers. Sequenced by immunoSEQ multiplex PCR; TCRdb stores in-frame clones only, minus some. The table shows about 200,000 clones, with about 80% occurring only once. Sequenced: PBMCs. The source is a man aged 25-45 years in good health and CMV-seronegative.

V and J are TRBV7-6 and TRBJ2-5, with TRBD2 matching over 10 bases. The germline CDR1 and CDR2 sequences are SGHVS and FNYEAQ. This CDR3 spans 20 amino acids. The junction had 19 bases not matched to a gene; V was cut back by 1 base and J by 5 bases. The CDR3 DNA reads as TGTGCCAGCAGCTTAGTAAGGAACTGGGCCCTAGCGGGAGTAGGTGAGACCCAGTACTTC. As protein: CASSLVRNWALAGVGETQYF.

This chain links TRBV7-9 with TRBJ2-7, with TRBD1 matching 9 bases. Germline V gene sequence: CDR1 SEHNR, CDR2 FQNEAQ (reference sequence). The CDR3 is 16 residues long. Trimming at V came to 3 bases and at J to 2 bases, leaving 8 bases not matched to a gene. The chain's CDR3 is CASSFYRGLLTYEQYF. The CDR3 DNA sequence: TGTGCCAGCAGCTTCTACAGGGGGCTCCTGACCTACGAGCAGTACTTC.

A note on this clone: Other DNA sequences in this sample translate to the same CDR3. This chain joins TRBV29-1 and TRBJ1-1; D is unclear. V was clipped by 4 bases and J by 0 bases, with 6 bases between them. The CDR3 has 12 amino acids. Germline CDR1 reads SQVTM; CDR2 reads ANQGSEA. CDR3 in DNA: TGCAGCGTTGCAAAAATGAACACTGAAGCTTTCTTT. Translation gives CSVAKMNTEAFF.

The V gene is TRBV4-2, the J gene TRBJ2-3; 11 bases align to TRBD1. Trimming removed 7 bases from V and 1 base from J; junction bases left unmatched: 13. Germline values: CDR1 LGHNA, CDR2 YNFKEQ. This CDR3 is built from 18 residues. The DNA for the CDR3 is TGTGCCAGCACCCCGGGACAGGGGGTTCTTCGGGGCACAGATACGCAGTATTTT. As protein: CASTPGQGVLRGTDTQYF.

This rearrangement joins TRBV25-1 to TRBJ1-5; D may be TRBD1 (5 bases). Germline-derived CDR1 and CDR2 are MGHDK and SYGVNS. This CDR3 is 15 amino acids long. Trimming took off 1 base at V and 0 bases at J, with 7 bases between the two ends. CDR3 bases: TGTGCCAGCAGTGAATGGGGCGGTAGCAATCAGCCCCAGCATTTT. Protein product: CASSEWGGSNQPQHF. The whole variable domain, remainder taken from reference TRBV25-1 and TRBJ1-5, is EADIYQTPRYLVIGTGKKITLECSQTMGHDKMYWYQQDPGMELHLIHYSYGVNSTEKGDLSSESTVSRIRTEHFPLTLESARPSHTSQYLCASSEWGGSNQPQHFGDGTRLSIL.

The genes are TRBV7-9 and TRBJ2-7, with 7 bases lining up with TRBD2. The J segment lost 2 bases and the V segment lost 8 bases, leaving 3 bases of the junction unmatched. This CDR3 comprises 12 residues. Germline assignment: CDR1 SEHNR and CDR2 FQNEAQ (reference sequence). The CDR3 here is CASARETYEQYF. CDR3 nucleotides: TGTGCCAGCGCGCGGGAGACCTACGAGCAGTACTTC.

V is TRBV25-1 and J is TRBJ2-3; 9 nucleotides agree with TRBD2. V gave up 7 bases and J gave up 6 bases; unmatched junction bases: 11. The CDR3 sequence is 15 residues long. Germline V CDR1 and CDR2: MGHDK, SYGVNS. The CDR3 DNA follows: TGTGCCAGCAACGGGCGTGGGACTAGCTCCGATACGCAGTATTTT. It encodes CASNGRGTSSDTQYF.